This entry concerns a single TCR beta chain. This sample was included in a study of blood T cell repertoires in COVID-19. The table came from immunoSEQ multiplex PCR; TCRdb's copy has only in-frame clones and leaves some out. In the table there are roughly 70,000 clones, nearly 90% of which are singletons. CDR1 and CDR2 (germline): SGHVS, FQNEAQ. The CDR3 has 14 residues. V lost 7 bases, J lost 2 bases, and 14 bases lay in between. This TCR came from a man older than 75 with acute or convalescent COVID-19. The material sequenced was peripheral blood. The chain joins TRBV7-8 to TRBJ1-2, with D tentatively TRBD1 (5 bases). CDR3 sequence (DNA): TGTGCCAGCACCCCGGGGGGGGGAAACTATGGCTACACCTTC. The encoded protein is CASTPGGGNYGYTF.